Presented here are 6 T cell receptor beta chains from one specimen sequenced in a study of radiotherapy plus CTLA-4 blockade in lung cancer. TCRdb's copy holds only in-frame clones and misses some; the assay was immunoSEQ multiplex PCR. Of 81,000 or so clones in the sample, more than 75% were seen once. The input for sequencing was peripheral blood, taken from a patient treated with radiotherapy plus ipilimumab. Receptors were obtained from a human donor with non-small cell lung cancer who had stable disease on radiotherapy plus ipilimumab.

The chain combines TRBV29-1 with TRBJ1-1; 9 nucleotides line up with TRBD1. Germline V CDR1 and CDR2: SQVTM, ANQGSEA. V shed 6 bases and J 7 bases; nucleotides not matched to a gene: 3. The CDR3 runs 11 residues. CDR3 sequence (DNA): TGCAGCGTACAGGGGGCCCTTGAAGCTTTCTTT. Protein: CSVQGALEAFF. The full variable domain, its missing parts supplied by reference TRBV29-1 and TRBJ1-1, is SAVISQKPSRDICQRGTSLTIQCQVDSQVTMMFWYRQQPGQSLTLIATANQGSEATYESGFVIDKFPISRPNLTFSTLTVSNMSPEDSSIYLCSVQGALEAFFGQGTRLTVV.

This clone was picked up one time. V gene TRBV2 combines with J gene TRBJ1-5; D uncertain. The germline gives CDR1 SNHLY, CDR2 FYNNEI. With 6 bases removed from V and 2 bases from J, the gap between germline ends came to 8 bases. The CDR3 consists of 13 residues. The CDR3 protein is CASRPGGNQPQHF. Here the CDR3 DNA reads TGTGCCAGCAGGCCCGGGGGCAATCAGCCCCAGCATTTT.

V gene TRBV6-1 combines with J gene TRBJ1-2; D ambiguous. Trimming shortened V by 6 bases and J by 1 base, and 9 bases separated the two germline ends. This CDR3 region has 13 residues. In germline, CDR1 is MNHNS, CDR2 SASEGT. CDR3 in amino acids: CASRHRDNYGYTF. As DNA, the CDR3 is TGTGCCAGCAGGCACAGAGATAACTATGGCTACACCTTC.

V is TRBV6-1 and J is TRBJ1-2, with D possibly matching TRBD1 (6 bases). Trimming took 6 bases from V and 4 from J, leaving 12 bases between them. The CDR3 extends over 13 amino acids. CDR1 is MNHNS, CDR2 SASEGT, per germline. The CDR3 loop reads CASSQGGPYGYTF. The CDR3 nucleotides read TGTGCCAGCAGCCAAGGGGGGCCCTATGGCTACACCTTC.

The chain combines TRBV27 with TRBJ2-4, with 7 nucleotides matching TRBD2. Losses at the gene ends were 9 bases for V and 0 bases for J; bases not matched to a gene: 5. Germline CDR1 and CDR2: MNHEY and SMNVEV (reference sequence). The CDR3 consists of 14 residues. This CDR3 is CASWGGLAKNIQYF. In DNA form, the CDR3 reads TGTGCCAGTTGGGGGGGTTTAGCCAAAAACATTCAGTACTTC.

The chain is built from TRBV18 and TRBJ2-7, with 7 bases that match TRBD2. This CDR3 has 14 amino acids. Germline V gene lookup returns CDR1 KGHSH and CDR2 LQKENI. V lost 2 bases, J lost 0 bases, and 1 base stayed unmatched. The CDR3 DNA reads TGTGCCAGCTCACCAGGCGGGAGCTCCTACGAGCAGTACTTC. Residues: CASSPGGSSYEQYF.